What follows are 9 T cell receptor beta chains derived from one specimen sequenced in a study of T cells in Graves' hyperthyroidism and ophthalmopathy. RNA transcripts gave rise to amplified TCR beta CDR3 regions. When the TCR CDR3 underwent first-round RT-PCR, the HTBI primer set was used. Each CDR3 protein gets one entry after TCRdb re-called the multiplex PCR reads with MiXCR. The repertoire holds more than 300,000 distinct CDR3 sequences, with about 14% as singletons. Sequencing was done on a sample of blood. The source is a woman in her twenties or thirties with Graves' hyperthyroidism.

This clonotype appeared a few times. The gene calls are TRBV6-1 and TRBJ1-6; tentatively, D is TRBD1 (5 bases). V lost 5 bases to trimming and J lost 6 bases, with 14 bases between them. This CDR3 comprises 15 residues. Germline assignment: CDR1 MNHNS and CDR2 SASEGT. CDR3 nucleotides: TGTGCCAGCAGTTCTTGGAGTGGGACTAATTCACCCCTCCACTTT. Protein sequence: CASSSWSGTNSPLHF.

This clonotype was seen ten or more times. CDR3 sequence (DNA): TGTGCCAGCAGTTACGAGACTAGCGTGGATGAGCAGTTCTTC. It specifies CASSYETSVDEQFF. The chain joins TRBV6-2 or TRBV6-3 to TRBJ2-1; 8 nucleotides line up with TRBD2. V lost 2 bases and J lost 8; bases outside the gene matches: 5. The CDR3 runs 14 residues. CDR1 and CDR2 from the germline V gene are MNHEY and SVGEGT.

In this sample, this clonotype turned up many times. DNA for the CDR3: TGCAGCGTCACCGGCGGGGATACTGGGGCCAACGTCCTGACTTTC. Translation: CSVTGGDTGANVLTF. The rearrangement uses TRBV29-1 and TRBJ2-6; TRBD2 is a possible D gene (6 bases). This CDR3 is built from 15 residues. The germline V gene has CDR1 SQVTM and CDR2 ANQGSEA. V was cut by 6 bases and J by 2 bases, with 14 bases left in between.

Regarding this clonotype: One base away lies a much larger clone, so this may be a sequencing read error. The chain carries TRBV28 and TRBJ2-5, with no clear D. The CDR3 runs to 16 residues. The germline CDR1 and CDR2 sequences are MDHEN and SYDVKM. V gave up 6 bases and J gave up 1 base, with 18 bases separating them. Here the CDR3 reads CASRPTRPKPQETQYF. The CDR3 DNA sequence: TGTGCCAGCAGACCAACCAGGCCCAAACCCCAAGAGACCCAGTACTTC.

V is TRBV3-1 and J is TRBJ2-2; TRBD2 matches 8 bases. J was trimmed by 6 bases and V by 4 bases; bases with no gene match: 7. The CDR3 is made up of 15 amino acids. The germline V gene has CDR1 LGHDT and CDR2 YNNKEL (reference sequence). CDR3 sequence (DNA): TGTGCCAGCAGCCTTGGGACTAGTTATCCCGGGGAGCTGTTTTTT. This gives the protein CASSLGTSYPGELFF.

The chain couples TRBV10-3 to TRBJ2-1; 11 positions match TRBD2. CDR1 is ENHRY and CDR2 is SYGVKD in the germline V gene. This CDR3 has 15 amino acids. The V and J ends lost 11 bases and 7 bases, in that order; junction bases with no gene match: 13. The CDR3: CAVKIAGGVFNEQFF. Here the CDR3 DNA reads TGTGCCGTTAAGATAGCGGGAGGGGTTTTTAATGAGCAGTTCTTC.

The chain is built from TRBV20-1 and TRBJ2-7; D possibly corresponds to TRBD1 (6 bases). Looked up from germline, CDR1 is DFQATT and CDR2 is SNEGSKA (reference sequence). The V and J ends lost 0 bases and 9 bases respectively, with 18 bases between them. The CDR3 spans 14 residues. The CDR3 region has the DNA TGCAGTGCTAGAGATCCAGGTAGCTTCAGGGGGCAGTACTTC. The encoded protein is CSARDPGSFRGQYF.

This clonotype showed up many times. This chain joins TRBV20-1 and TRBJ2-5; no firm D call. This CDR3 is built from 11 residues. The ends were cut back, 7 bases at V and 5 bases at J, with 11 bases in the middle. Germline V gene data show CDR1 as DFQATT and CDR2 as SNEGSKA (reference sequence). In nucleotides, the CDR3 is TGCAGTGTCTCCTCGAGGGAGACCCAGTACTTC. Translated, it gives CSVSSRETQYF.

This clonotype was detected ten times or more. This rearrangement joins TRBV7-2 to TRBJ2-1; 11 bases fit TRBD2. The CDR3 is made up of 16 amino acids. Germline loops: CDR1 SGHTA, CDR2 FQGNSA. The V segment lost 1 base and the J segment 9 bases; nucleotides outside the gene matches: 8. This CDR3 is CASSLDLAGGGSEQFF. CDR3 nucleotides: TGTGCCAGCAGCTTAGACCTAGCGGGAGGAGGGAGTGAGCAGTTCTTC.